These 13 T cell receptor beta chains were all obtained from the same sample, sequenced in a study of CD8 T cells in ankylosing spondylitis. Overall study results and limits: One TCR beta motif, made up of 7 or 8 highly homologous variants, appeared characteristic of ankylosing spondylitis blood.

These receptors lack a known antigen. TCRdb redid the calling of the 5' RACE reads with MiXCR, one entry per CDR3 protein. Among some 200,000 distinct CDR3 sequences listed, about 7% were seen once. Sample: blood, either unsorted or a sorted T cell fraction (not recorded which). Receptors were obtained from a male donor with ankylosing spondylitis.

This clonotype was seen at least ten times. The gene calls are TRBV9 and TRBJ1-1; the match to TRBD1 covers 7 bases. The germline V gene has CDR1 SGDLS and CDR2 YYNGEE. V shed 3 bases and J 5 bases; nucleotides not matched to a gene: 4. The CDR3 has 13 amino acids. The CDR3 loop reads CASSETGETEAFF. Here the CDR3 DNA reads TGTGCCAGCAGCGAAACAGGGGAAACTGAAGCTTTCTTT.

This clonotype was detected ten times or more. The chain combines TRBV4-3 with TRBJ2-7; 9 bases align to TRBD1. Germline V gene data show CDR1 as LGHNA and CDR2 as YSLEER. The CDR3 length is 15 residues. The J segment lost 2 bases and the V segment lost 2 bases, leaving 4 bases of the junction unmatched. Here the CDR3 DNA reads TGCGCCAGCAGCCAAACCGGGACAGGGACCTACGAGCAGTACTTC. Its translation is CASSQTGTGTYEQYF.

V usage is TRBV6-6 and J usage is TRBJ2-1; D gene unclear. V lost 2 bases, J lost 5 bases, and 7 bases lay in between. Germline loops: CDR1 MNHNY, CDR2 SVGAGI (reference sequence). This CDR3 has 13 residues. In nucleotides, the CDR3 is TGTGCCAGCAGTTACAGTTCAAACAATGAGCAGTTCTTC. As protein: CASSYSSNNEQFF.

This clonotype was seen repeatedly, ten times or more. The chain is built from TRBV4-3 and TRBJ2-1; TRBD2 aligns across 11 bases. The CDR3 is 17 amino acids. The germline V gene has CDR1 LGHNA and CDR2 YSLEER. After removal of 0 bases from V and 7 bases from J, the junction contained 8 bases not matched to a gene. The CDR3 spells CASSQDATSGGKNEQFF. CDR3 sequence (DNA): TGCGCCAGCAGCCAAGATGCAACTAGCGGGGGCAAAAATGAGCAGTTCTTC.

This clonotype was seen repeatedly, ten times or more. CDR3 in DNA: TGTGCCAGCAGCCCTGGGACAGAAATAAATCAGCCCCAGCATTTT. As protein: CASSPGTEINQPQHF. The gene calls are TRBV12-3 or TRBV12-4 and TRBJ1-5, with TRBD1 matching 7 bases. The V gene end was trimmed by 6 bases and the J gene end by 4 bases; junction bases not matched to a gene: 9. The CDR3 sequence is 15 residues long.

There are many counts of this clonotype. This chain connects TRBV4-3 to TRBJ1-1, with TRBD1 matching 7 bases. J lost 5 bases, V lost 1 base, and 4 bases had no gene match. The CDR3 runs to 14 residues. Per the germline V gene, CDR1 is LGHNA and CDR2 is YSLEER. The CDR3 region is CASSQGTGVTEAFF. Written as DNA, the CDR3 is TGCGCCAGCAGCCAAGGCACAGGGGTGACTGAAGCTTTCTTT.

At least ten counts were recorded for this clonotype. The chain has TRBV2 and TRBJ2-7; D uncertain. Per the germline V gene, CDR1 is SNHLY and CDR2 is FYNNEI. The CDR3 length is 11 residues. With 6 bases removed from V and 2 bases from J, the gap between germline ends came to 5 bases. The CDR3 DNA reads as TGTGCCAGCAGGGATACCTACGAGCAGTACTTC. Translated: CASRDTYEQYF.

The table lists this clonotype with many counts. The chain combines TRBV28 with TRBJ2-7, with TRBD2 matching 12 bases. V lost 1 base and J lost 5; bases outside the gene matches: 9. This CDR3 contains 17 residues. Germline V CDR1 and CDR2: MDHEN, SYDVKM. CDR3 in amino acids: CASSLFLLAGGPDEQYF. The CDR3 bases are TGTGCCAGCAGTTTATTCCTTCTAGCGGGAGGGCCGGACGAGCAGTACTTC.

This clonotype has just a few counts. The V call is TRBV7-3, the J call TRBJ2-3, with D unclear. The CDR3 extends over 15 amino acids. Trimming shortened V by 2 bases and J by 0 bases, and 9 bases separated the two germline ends. Germline CDR1 and CDR2: SGHTA and FQGTGA. The CDR3 sequence: CASSLGFGSTDTQYF. For the CDR3, the DNA is TGTGCCAGCAGCTTAGGATTCGGTAGCACAGATACGCAGTATTTT.

This clonotype was observed many times. The chain employs TRBV7-8 and TRBJ2-1, with 7 bases identical to TRBD1. The V and J ends lost 5 bases and 8 bases, in that order; junction bases with no gene match: 3. Germline CDR1 is SGHVS and CDR2 is FQNEAQ. This CDR3 has 12 residues. The DNA of the CDR3 is TGTGCCAGCAGCACTGACAGGGATGAGCAGTTCTTC. This gives the protein CASSTDRDEQFF.

In its sample, this clonotype was seen many times. This sequence joins TRBV5-6 and TRBJ2-3, with 7 bases identical to TRBD1. Germline loops: CDR1 SGHDT, CDR2 YYEEEE. Unmatched junction bases numbered 6, after V lost 3 bases and J lost 2 bases. This CDR3 region has 15 residues. CDR3 DNA sequence: TGTGCCAGCAGCTCTATTGGACAGGACACAGATACGCAGTATTTT. Its protein product is CASSSIGQDTDTQYF.

The table lists this clonotype with many counts. J is TRBJ2-7 and V is TRBV4-3, with TRBD2 matching over 12 bases. CDR3 length: 14 amino acids. Looked up from germline, CDR1 is LGHNA and CDR2 is YSLEER. The trim removed 3 bases at V and 5 bases at J, leaving 2 bases unmatched. In nucleotides, the CDR3 is TGCGCCAGCAGCCAGACTAGCGGGAGTCACGAGCAGTACTTC. Translating gives CASSQTSGSHEQYF.

This clonotype has ten or more counts. The rearrangement joins TRBV6-5 to TRBJ1-5; maybe TRBD1 (5 bases). CDR1 is MNHEY, CDR2 SVGAGI, per germline. CDR3 length: 15 residues. Trimming removed 4 bases at V and 5 bases at J, with 15 bases between. CDR3 bases: TGTGCCAGCAGTTCGACAGTCATAGCGGATCAGCCCCAGCATTTT. As protein: CASSSTVIADQPQHF.